Shown below are 2 T cell receptor beta chains from a single sample sequenced in a study of cytomegalovirus exposure and HLA in healthy donors. The primer mix had 60 Vbeta and 13 Jbeta primers. Sequenced by immunoSEQ multiplex PCR; TCRdb stores in-frame clones only, minus some. This sample yields 100,000 to 150,000 clones, of which approximately 80% are seen a single time; around 4% belongs to the top ten. The sample taken for sequencing was PBMCs. These receptors came from a man aged 40-50 years in good health and CMV-seronegative.

The chain recombines TRBV6-1 with TRBJ1-3, with D maybe TRBD1 (5 bases). Germline CDR1 and CDR2: MNHNS and SASEGT. V dropped 4 bases and J dropped 0 bases, with 10 bases sitting between them. This CDR3 is built from 15 residues. CDR3 DNA sequence: TGTGCCAGCAGTGGGGAGGGGCACTCTGGAAACACCATATATTTT. As protein: CASSGEGHSGNTIYF.

This chain connects TRBV28 to TRBJ1-5; 7 positions match TRBD1. Germline CDR1 and CDR2: MDHEN and SYDVKM. V gave up 6 bases and J gave up 7 bases; unmatched junction bases: 9. The CDR3 has 14 amino acids. Here the CDR3 DNA reads TGTGCCAGCAGCCTTGACAGGGAGGTACAGCCCCAGCATTTT. Its protein is CASSLDREVQPQHF.